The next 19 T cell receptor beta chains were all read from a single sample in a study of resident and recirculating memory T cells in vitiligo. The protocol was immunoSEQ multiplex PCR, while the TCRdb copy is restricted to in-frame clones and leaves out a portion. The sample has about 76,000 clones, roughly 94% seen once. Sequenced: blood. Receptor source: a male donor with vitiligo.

CDR3: CASSFEGSFPLYGYTF. In DNA, the CDR3 is TGCGCCAGCAGCTTTGAGGGCAGTTTCCCCCTCTATGGCTACACCTTC. The chain has TRBV5-1 and TRBJ1-2; D call uncertain. Germline CDR1 reads SGHRS; CDR2 reads YFSETQ. Trimming removed 2 bases from V and 4 bases from J, with 18 bases in between. CDR3 length: 16 amino acids.

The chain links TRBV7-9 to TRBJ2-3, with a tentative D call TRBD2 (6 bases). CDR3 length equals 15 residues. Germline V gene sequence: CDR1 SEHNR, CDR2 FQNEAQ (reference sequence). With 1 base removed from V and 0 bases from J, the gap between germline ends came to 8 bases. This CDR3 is CASSLGDFSTDTQYF. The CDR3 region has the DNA TGTGCCAGCAGCTTAGGGGACTTTAGCACAGATACGCAGTATTTT.

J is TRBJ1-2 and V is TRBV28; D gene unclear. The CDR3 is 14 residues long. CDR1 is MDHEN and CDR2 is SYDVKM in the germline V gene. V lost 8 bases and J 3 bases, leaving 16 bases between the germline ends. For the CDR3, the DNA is TGTGCCAGCTCCGCCCCCCCGGGAGACTATGGCTACACCTTC. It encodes CASSAPPGDYGYTF.

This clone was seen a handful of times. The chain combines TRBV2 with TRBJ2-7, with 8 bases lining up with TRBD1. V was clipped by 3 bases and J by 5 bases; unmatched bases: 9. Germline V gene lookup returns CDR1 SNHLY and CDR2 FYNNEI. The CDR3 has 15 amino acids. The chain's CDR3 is CASSDPDRDGDEQYF. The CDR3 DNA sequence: TGTGCCAGCAGTGACCCGGACAGGGATGGGGACGAGCAGTACTTC.

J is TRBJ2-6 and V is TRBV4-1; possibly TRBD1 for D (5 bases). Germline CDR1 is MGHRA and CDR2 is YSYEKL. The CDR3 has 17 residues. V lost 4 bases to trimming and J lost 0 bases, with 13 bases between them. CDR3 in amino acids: CASSRTTSGSGANVLTF. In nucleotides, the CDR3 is TGCGCCAGCAGCCGGACAACTTCGGGCTCTGGGGCCAACGTCCTGACTTTC.

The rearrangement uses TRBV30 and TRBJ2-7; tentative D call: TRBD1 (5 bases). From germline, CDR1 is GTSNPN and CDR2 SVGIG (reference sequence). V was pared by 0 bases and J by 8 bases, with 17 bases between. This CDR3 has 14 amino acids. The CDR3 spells CAWSVTTRQPQQYF. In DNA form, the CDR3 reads TGTGCCTGGAGTGTAACTACCCGACAGCCCCAGCAGTACTTC.

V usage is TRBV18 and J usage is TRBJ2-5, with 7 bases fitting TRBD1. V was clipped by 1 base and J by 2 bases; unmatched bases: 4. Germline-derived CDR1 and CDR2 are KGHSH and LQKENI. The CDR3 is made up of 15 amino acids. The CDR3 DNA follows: TGTGCCAGCTCACCACAGGGGGCGGTGCAAGAGACCCAGTACTTC. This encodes CASSPQGAVQETQYF.

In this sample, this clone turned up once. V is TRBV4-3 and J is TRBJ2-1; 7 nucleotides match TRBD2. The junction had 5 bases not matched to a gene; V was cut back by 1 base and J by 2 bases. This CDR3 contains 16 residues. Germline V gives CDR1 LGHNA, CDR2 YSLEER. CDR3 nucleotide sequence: TGCGCCAGCAGCCAAGTGGGCGGGAGTGCCTACAATGAGCAGTTCTTC. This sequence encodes CASSQVGGSAYNEQFF.

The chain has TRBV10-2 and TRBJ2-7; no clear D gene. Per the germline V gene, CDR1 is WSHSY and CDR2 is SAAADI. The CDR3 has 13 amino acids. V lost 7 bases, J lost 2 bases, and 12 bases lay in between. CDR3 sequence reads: CASTALPAYEQYF. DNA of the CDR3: TGCGCCAGCACGGCACTACCGGCCTACGAGCAGTACTTC.

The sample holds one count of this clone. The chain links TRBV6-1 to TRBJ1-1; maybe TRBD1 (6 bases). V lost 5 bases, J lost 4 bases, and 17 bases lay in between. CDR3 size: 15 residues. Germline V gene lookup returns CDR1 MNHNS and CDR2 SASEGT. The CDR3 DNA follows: TGTGCCAGCAGTAAAGAACAGGGCCCCGGCACTGAAGCTTTCTTT. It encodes CASSKEQGPGTEAFF.

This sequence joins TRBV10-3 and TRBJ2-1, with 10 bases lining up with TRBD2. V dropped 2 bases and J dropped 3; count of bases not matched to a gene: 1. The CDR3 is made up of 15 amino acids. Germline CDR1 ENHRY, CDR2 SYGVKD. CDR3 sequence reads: CAISERTSGYNEQFF. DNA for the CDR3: TGTGCCATCAGTGAGCGGACTAGCGGCTACAATGAGCAGTTCTTC.

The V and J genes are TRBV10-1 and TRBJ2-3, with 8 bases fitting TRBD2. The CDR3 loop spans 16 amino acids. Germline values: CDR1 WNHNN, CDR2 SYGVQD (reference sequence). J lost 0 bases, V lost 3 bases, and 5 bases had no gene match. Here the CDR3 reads CASSDISGASTDTQYF. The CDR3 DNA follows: TGCGCCAGCAGTGATATTAGCGGGGCGAGCACAGATACGCAGTATTTT.

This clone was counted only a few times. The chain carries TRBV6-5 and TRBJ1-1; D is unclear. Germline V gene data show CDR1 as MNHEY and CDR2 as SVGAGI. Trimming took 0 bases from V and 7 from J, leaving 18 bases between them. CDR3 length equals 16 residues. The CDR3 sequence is CASSYSISRYDGEAFF. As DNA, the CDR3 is TGTGCCAGCAGTTACTCGATCAGTCGATACGATGGTGAAGCTTTCTTT.

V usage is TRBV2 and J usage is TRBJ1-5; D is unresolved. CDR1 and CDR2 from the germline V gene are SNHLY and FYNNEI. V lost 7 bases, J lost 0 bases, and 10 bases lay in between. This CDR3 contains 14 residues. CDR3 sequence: CASTNMNSNQPQHF. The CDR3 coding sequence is TGTGCCAGCACCAACATGAATAGCAATCAGCCCCAGCATTTT.

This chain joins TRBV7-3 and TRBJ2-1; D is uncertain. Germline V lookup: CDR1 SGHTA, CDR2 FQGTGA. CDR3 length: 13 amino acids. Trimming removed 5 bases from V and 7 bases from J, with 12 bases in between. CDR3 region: CASSPEVWNEQFF. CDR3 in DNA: TGTGCCAGCAGCCCCGAGGTTTGGAATGAGCAGTTCTTC.

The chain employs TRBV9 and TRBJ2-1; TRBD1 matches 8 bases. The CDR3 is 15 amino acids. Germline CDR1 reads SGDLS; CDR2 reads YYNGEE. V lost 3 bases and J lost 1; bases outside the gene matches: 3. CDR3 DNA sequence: TGTGCCAGCAGCGCTCAGGGGGCTTCCTACAATGAGCAGTTCTTC. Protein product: CASSAQGASYNEQFF.

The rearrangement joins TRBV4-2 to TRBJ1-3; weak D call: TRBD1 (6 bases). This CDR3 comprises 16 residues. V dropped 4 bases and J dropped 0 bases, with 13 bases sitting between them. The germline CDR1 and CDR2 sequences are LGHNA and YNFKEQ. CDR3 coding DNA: TGTGCCAGCAGCCCCGCAACAGGGAGCTCTGGAAACACCATATATTTT. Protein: CASSPATGSSGNTIYF.

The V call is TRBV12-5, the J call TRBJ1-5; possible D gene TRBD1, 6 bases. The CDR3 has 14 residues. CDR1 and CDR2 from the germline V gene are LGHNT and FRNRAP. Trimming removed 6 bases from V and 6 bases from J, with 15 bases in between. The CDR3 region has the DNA TGTGCTAGTGGCCCGGGGGGGGCGGCTCAGCCCCAGCATTTT. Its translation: CASGPGGAAQPQHF.

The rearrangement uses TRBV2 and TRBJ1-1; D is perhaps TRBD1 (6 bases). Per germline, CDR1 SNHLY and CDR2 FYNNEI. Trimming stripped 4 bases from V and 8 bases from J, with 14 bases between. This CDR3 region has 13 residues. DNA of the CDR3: TGTGCCAGCAGTGCAGGGGTCGCGGTGGAAGCTTTCTTT. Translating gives CASSAGVAVEAFF. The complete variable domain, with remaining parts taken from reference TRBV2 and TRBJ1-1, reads EPEVTQTPSHQVTQMGQEVILRCVPISNHLYFYWYRQILGQKVEFLVSFYNNEISEKSEIFDDQFSVERPDGSNFTLKIRSTKLEDSAMYFCASSAGVAVEAFFGQGTRLTVV.